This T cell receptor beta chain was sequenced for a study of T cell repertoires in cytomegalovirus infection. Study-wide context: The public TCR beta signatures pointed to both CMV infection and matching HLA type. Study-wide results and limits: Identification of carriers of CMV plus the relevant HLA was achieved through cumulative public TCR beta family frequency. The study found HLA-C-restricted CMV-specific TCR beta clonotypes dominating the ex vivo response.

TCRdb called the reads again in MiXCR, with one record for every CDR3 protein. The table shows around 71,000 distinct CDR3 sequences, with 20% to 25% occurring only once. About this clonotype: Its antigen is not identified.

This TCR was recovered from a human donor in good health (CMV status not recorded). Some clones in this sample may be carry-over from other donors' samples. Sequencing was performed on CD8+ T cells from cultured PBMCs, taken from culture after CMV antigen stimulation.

CDR3 region: CASQVVGQGHSPLHF. CDR3 DNA sequence: TGTGCCAGCCAAGTTGTCGGACAGGGGCATTCACCCCTCCACTTT. This chain links TRBV12-3 or TRBV12-4 with TRBJ1-6; 9 bases map to TRBD1. The CDR3 sequence is 15 residues long. Trimming removed 8 bases from V and 8 bases from J; junction bases left unmatched: 10.